This T cell receptor (beta chain) was documented in a study of cytomegalovirus exposure and HLA in healthy donors. Across the whole study: About 80 million unique TCRs from HLA-typed donors were held in an early data release.

The V gene's germline CDR1 is LNHDA and CDR2 SQIVND (reference sequence). V shed 5 bases and J shed 2 bases, with 13 bases lying between them. CDR3 length: 15 amino acids. Study-level results: When a later analysis was performed, an Asian-associated ancestry cluster reportedly had fewer N-insertions than the 666-donor mean. Later analysis demonstrated an association between a missense DCLRE1C variant and TCR beta V- and J-gene trimming.

Note on this clone: The antigen remains undetermined.

13 Jbeta primers and 60 Vbeta primers were used for the PCR. The repertoire was sequenced with immunoSEQ multiplex PCR; TCRdb's copy has only in-frame clones and lacks some. Of 150,000 to 200,000 clones in the sample, less than 90% are singletons; the top ten hold 0.25% to 0.3%. The TCR sequence derives from a boy between 10 and 17 years old in good health and CMV-seronegative. Material: PBMCs. The chain uses TRBV19 and TRBJ1-5; a possible D gene is TRBD1 (5 bases). The CDR3 region has the DNA TGTGCCAGTAGTTCGCGGGGGAACGGCAATCAGCCCCAGCATTTT. It encodes CASSSRGNGNQPQHF.